The clone carrying this TCR beta chain has a count of ten or more. This sample was included in a study of T cells in Graves' hyperthyroidism and ophthalmopathy. Subjects aged 18 to 65 presented with newly diagnosed hyperthyroidism of less than 2 months' duration. When hyperthyroidism was first diagnosed, the blood sample was taken, preceding any ophthalmopathy symptoms. Using RNA transcripts as the source, TCR beta CDR3 regions were amplified. An initial round of RT-PCR targeting the TCR CDR3 relied on the HTBI primer set. TCRdb recomputed calls from the multiplex PCR reads with MiXCR, one row per CDR3 protein. Of around 400,000 distinct CDR3 sequences listed, around a sixth are singletons. The sequenced sample was blood. This TCR was recovered from a woman younger than 30 with Graves' hyperthyroidism that later progressed to Graves' ophthalmopathy.

The CDR3 DNA sequence: TGTGCCAGTGGGAAGGTGGGGCGGGAAGTAGGAGATACGCAGTATTTT. This encodes CASGKVGREVGDTQYF. V gene TRBV6-1 combines with J gene TRBJ2-3, with D tentatively TRBD2 (6 bases). The ends were cut back, 9 bases at V and 5 bases at J, with 24 bases in the middle. The CDR3 covers 16 residues. Germline V CDR1 and CDR2: MNHNS, SASEGT.